Below are 2 T cell receptor beta chains sequenced from a single sample in a study of response to subunit inactivated influenza vaccine. TCRdb called the RT-PCR reads again in MiXCR, with one record for every CDR3 protein. Among about 240,000 distinct CDR3 sequences listed, 12% were seen once. The source was non-naive T cells sorted from PBMCs, collected around 14 days before vaccination. Receptors originate from a man aged 50 to 60 who received an inactivated influenza vaccine.

This clonotype showed up just a few times. The chain has TRBV20-1 and TRBJ2-7; 8 nucleotides agree with TRBD1. The ends lost 3 bases at V and 4 bases at J; junction bases unmatched: 8. The length of the CDR3 is 14 residues. The V gene's germline CDR1 is DFQATT and CDR2 SNEGSKA (reference sequence). CDR3 in amino acids: CSARGQGARYEQYF. CDR3 DNA sequence: TGCAGTGCTAGGGGGCAGGGGGCGCGGTACGAGCAGTACTTC.

As to this clonotype: This may stem from a read error, because a much larger clone lies one nucleotide away. The chain combines TRBV20-1 with TRBJ2-3; 10 bases align to TRBD2. This CDR3 has 16 amino acids. Per germline, CDR1 DFQATT and CDR2 SNEGSKA (reference sequence). Here the CDR3 reads CCARGGLAGAGDTQYF. The CDR3 region has the DNA TGCTGTGCCAGGGGAGGGCTAGCGGGAGCCGGGGATACGCAGTATTTT.